Below, 27 T cell receptor beta chains from the same sample are listed, as sequenced in a study of shared clonotypes between healthy human individuals. Profiled with immunoSEQ multiplex PCR; TCRdb holds only in-frame clones, not every one. This table has more than 2,000,000 clones, approximately 95% appearing once. The sequenced sample consisted of naive CD4+ T cells from PBMCs. Subset defined: CD45RA+ positively selected. These receptors originate from a man younger than 35 in good health. Some clones in this sample may be carry-over from other donors' samples.

This sequence joins TRBV5-1 and TRBJ1-2; TRBD1 agrees at 8 bases. The CDR3 has 15 residues. CDR1 is SGHRS, CDR2 YFSETQ, per germline. Germline trimming cut 3 bases from V and 4 bases from J; bases unmatched to any gene: 8. DNA of the CDR3: TGCGCCAGCAGCTCTTCCCGGACAGGGAGCTATGGCTACACCTTC. Encoded protein: CASSSSRTGSYGYTF.

V gene TRBV6-6 combines with J gene TRBJ2-5; the D is unclear. This CDR3 has 14 amino acids. Germline V gene data show CDR1 as MNHNY and CDR2 as SVGAGI (reference sequence). V lost 0 bases, J lost 2 bases, and 7 bases lay in between. For the CDR3, the DNA is TGTGCCAGCAGTTACTCCCAGATTCAAGAGACCCAGTACTTC. Its translation: CASSYSQIQETQYF.

The chain links TRBV7-9 to TRBJ2-2; D might be TRBD1 (5 bases). Germline CDR1 and CDR2: SEHNR and FQNEAQ (reference sequence). The CDR3 runs 17 residues. V was cut by 4 bases and J by 3 bases, with 18 bases left in between. CDR3: CASSSGPGPVDTGELFF. The CDR3 nucleotides read TGTGCCAGCAGCTCCGGGCCAGGGCCGGTGGACACCGGGGAGCTGTTTTTT. Using reference TRBV7-9 and TRBJ2-2 for the parts outside the CDR3, the full variable domain is DTGVSQNPRHKITKRGQNVTFRCDPISEHNRLYWYRQTLGQGPEFLTYFQNEAQLEKSRLLSDRFSAERPKGSFSTLEIQRTEQGDSAMYLCASSSGPGPVDTGELFFGEGSRLTVL.

A remark on this clone: Distinct nucleotide sequences in the sample also encode this CDR3. The J gene is TRBJ1-4, the V gene TRBV7-9; 7 nucleotides align to TRBD1. CDR3 length equals 15 residues. Germline CDR1 SEHNR, CDR2 FQNEAQ (reference sequence). The V and J ends lost 0 bases and 5 bases, in that order; junction bases with no gene match: 3. The DNA for the CDR3 is TGTGCCAGCAGCTTAGCAGGGGGCTCCAATGAAAAACTGTTTTTT. Its translation: CASSLAGGSNEKLFF.

A remark on this clone: Other DNA sequences of this sample code for an identical CDR3. The V gene is TRBV20-1, the J gene TRBJ2-5; D possibly corresponds to TRBD1 (5 bases). V was trimmed by 6 bases and J by 1 base, leaving 6 bases between them. The CDR3 totals 11 residues. CDR1 and CDR2 (germline): DFQATT, SNEGSKA (reference sequence). The chain's CDR3 is CSARAQETQYF. CDR3 DNA: TGCAGTGCCAGGGCCCAAGAGACCCAGTACTTC.

Only one count was recorded for this clone. The V and J genes are TRBV6-1 and TRBJ1-5; the D gene is possibly TRBD1 (6 bases). Germline V CDR1 and CDR2: MNHNS, SASEGT. Trimming shortened V by 1 base and J by 0 bases, and 13 bases separated the two germline ends. The length of the CDR3 is 17 residues. The CDR3 region is CASSEDSTGYSNQPQHF. The CDR3 DNA sequence: TGTGCCAGCAGTGAAGACTCGACAGGTTATAGCAATCAGCCCCAGCATTTT.

Here the CDR3 reads CASSLGGGNMNTEAFF. The CDR3 DNA reads as TGTGCCAGCAGCTTGGGAGGGGGGAACATGAACACTGAAGCTTTCTTT. The chain has TRBV5-4 and TRBJ1-1, with D maybe TRBD1 (6 bases). Germline assignment: CDR1 SGHNT and CDR2 YYREEE (reference sequence). This CDR3 comprises 16 residues. V gave up 0 bases and J gave up 0 bases, with 12 bases separating them.

The rearrangement joins TRBV4-3 to TRBJ2-1; 8 bases are shared with TRBD2. Germline V lookup: CDR1 LGHNA, CDR2 YSLEER. The CDR3 has 15 residues. J was trimmed by 0 bases and V by 8 bases; bases with no gene match: 6. CDR3 region: CASALTSGSYNEQFF. The CDR3 DNA is TGCGCCAGCGCCCTTACTAGCGGCTCCTACAATGAGCAGTTCTTC.

J is TRBJ1-2 and V is TRBV6-1; D call uncertain. The CDR3 loop spans 15 amino acids. The V gene's germline CDR1 is MNHNS and CDR2 SASEGT. V lost 6 bases, J lost 2 bases, and 16 bases lay in between. CDR3 region: CASSPQARPNYGYTF. The DNA of the CDR3 is TGTGCCAGCAGCCCCCAAGCCAGGCCCAACTATGGCTACACCTTC.

This clone has just a few counts. Other DNA sequences in the same sample also yield this CDR3. The gene calls are TRBV9 and TRBJ1-1; D is unclear. Germline CDR1 SGDLS, CDR2 YYNGEE. The V end lost 0 bases, the J end lost 1 base, and 4 bases lay between the germline ends. There are 13 residues in the CDR3. The CDR3 loop is CASSVGENTEAFF. The DNA of the CDR3 is TGTGCCAGCAGCGTAGGAGAGAACACTGAAGCTTTCTTT.

This rearrangement joins TRBV2 to TRBJ2-1; D gene unclear. V lost 7 bases and J lost 11, with 12 bases in between. CDR1 is SNHLY, CDR2 FYNNEI, per germline. The CDR3 loop spans 11 amino acids. The CDR3 region is CASTRQGQQFF. CDR3 in DNA: TGTGCCAGCACGCGGCAAGGCCAGCAGTTCTTC.

The chain combines TRBV4-1 with TRBJ2-3; D not resolved. The CDR3 length is 13 residues. Germline-derived CDR1 and CDR2 are MGHRA and YSYEKL. The V end lost 5 bases, the J end lost 4 bases, and 10 bases lay between the germline ends. DNA for the CDR3: TGCGCCAGCAGCAGCCTTGGGGCAGATACGCAGTATTTT. Its protein is CASSSLGADTQYF.

The chain recombines TRBV6-5 with TRBJ1-1; D is unclear. V shed 6 bases and J shed 6 bases, with 17 bases lying between them. The CDR3 contains 14 residues. Germline V CDR1 and CDR2: MNHEY, SVGAGI. CDR3 protein: CASRMRTPLAEAFF. The CDR3 DNA sequence: TGTGCCAGCAGGATGAGGACCCCCCTCGCTGAAGCTTTCTTT.

The chain carries TRBV6-1 and TRBJ2-3; TRBD2 matches 8 bases. This CDR3 is built from 15 residues. Germline CDR1 is MNHNS and CDR2 is SASEGT. V shed 3 bases, J shed 1 base, and the junction held 3 bases outside the gene matches. The CDR3 sequence is CASSDGLAGTDTQYF. The CDR3 nucleotides are TGTGCCAGCAGTGATGGACTAGCTGGCACAGATACGCAGTATTTT.

The CDR3 DNA reads as TGTGCCAGCACCCCCTTCGGGATAGCGGGAGCCAACGCCGGGGAGCTGTTTTTT. Translation: CASTPFGIAGANAGELFF. The chain recombines TRBV27 with TRBJ2-2; TRBD2 agrees at 9 bases. V was pared by 7 bases and J by 6 bases, with 18 bases of the junction left unmatched. The germline gives CDR1 MNHEY, CDR2 SMNVEV (reference sequence). The CDR3 runs 18 residues.

The chain uses TRBV5-5 and TRBJ2-3; D gene ambiguous. The CDR3 consists of 14 residues. The V end was cut by 6 bases, the J end by 1 base, with 12 bases between. From germline, CDR1 is SGHKS and CDR2 YYEKEE (reference sequence). The CDR3 protein is CASTPWGRTDTQYF. The CDR3 DNA reads TGTGCCAGCACCCCGTGGGGTCGCACAGATACGCAGTATTTT.

The chain couples TRBV5-4 to TRBJ1-2, with D possibly TRBD1 on 6 matching bases. V was shortened by 4 bases and J by 3 bases, with 19 bases between the two germline ends. The CDR3 runs to 16 residues. Germline lookup yields CDR1 SGHNT and CDR2 YYREEE (reference sequence). Here the CDR3 reads CASSRVQQGGDYGYTF. CDR3 sequence (DNA): TGTGCCAGCAGCCGTGTTCAACAGGGAGGGGACTATGGCTACACCTTC.

This sequence joins TRBV19 and TRBJ2-2; no clear D gene. The length of the CDR3 is 14 residues. V gave up 4 bases and J gave up 0 bases, with 6 bases separating them. Germline V gene sequence: CDR1 LNHDA, CDR2 SQIVND (reference sequence). In DNA, the CDR3 is TGTGCCAGTAGTAGCAGATCGAACACCGGGGAGCTGTTTTTT. It codes for CASSSRSNTGELFF.

The CDR3 loop reads CATRGPNREPSGNTIYF. The CDR3 coding sequence is TGTGCCACCCGAGGCCCAAACAGGGAACCCTCTGGAAACACCATATATTTT. The chain has TRBV15 and TRBJ1-3; TRBD1 might be the D (6 bases). Germline loops: CDR1 LNHNV, CDR2 YYDKDF (reference sequence). The CDR3 loop spans 17 amino acids. V was pared by 8 bases and J by 0 bases, with 20 bases between.

The chain joins TRBV11-1 to TRBJ1-1; 7 bases align to TRBD1. CDR3 length equals 15 residues. Germline V gene sequence: CDR1 SGHAT, CDR2 FQDESV (reference sequence). Germline trimming cut 3 bases from V and 3 bases from J; bases unmatched to any gene: 7. CDR3 protein: CASSFGQAGDTEAFF. In DNA form, the CDR3 reads TGTGCCAGCAGCTTTGGACAGGCCGGGGACACTGAAGCTTTCTTT.

This chain uses TRBV7-2 with TRBJ2-1, with 9 bases matching TRBD1. Per germline, CDR1 SGHTA and CDR2 FQGNSA. This CDR3 region has 16 residues. V was clipped by 0 bases and J by 3 bases; unmatched bases: 3. CDR3 loop: CASSLAGTGFYNEQFF. The CDR3 bases are TGTGCCAGCAGCTTAGCCGGGACAGGGTTCTACAATGAGCAGTTCTTC.

The J gene is TRBJ2-1, the V gene TRBV7-8, with D tentatively TRBD2 (6 bases). V was trimmed by 4 bases and J by 9 bases, leaving 22 bases between them. Germline lookup yields CDR1 SGHVS and CDR2 FQNEAQ. This CDR3 has 16 amino acids. The CDR3 here is CASSYVIAVPGGEQFF. In nucleotides, the CDR3 is TGTGCCAGCAGCTACGTAATAGCGGTTCCCGGCGGTGAGCAGTTCTTC.

The chain couples TRBV2 to TRBJ2-3; unclear D gene. Trimming removed 6 bases from V and 12 bases from J, with 4 bases in between. From germline, CDR1 is SNHLY and CDR2 FYNNEI. This CDR3 is built from 8 residues. CDR3 sequence: CASRGQYF. The CDR3 coding sequence is TGTGCCAGCAGGGGACAGTATTTT.

The rearrangement uses TRBV6-4 and TRBJ2-7, with 7 bases lining up with TRBD1. This CDR3 comprises 17 residues. After removal of 2 bases from V and 0 bases from J, the junction contained 10 bases not matched to a gene. The germline CDR1 and CDR2 sequences are MRHNA and SNTAGT. DNA for the CDR3: TGTGCCAGCAGTGACCCCCGGACAGGACCCCTCTCCTACGAGCAGTACTTC. This codes for CASSDPRTGPLSYEQYF.

V and J are TRBV6-1 and TRBJ2-4, with a possible D match to TRBD1 (5 bases). This CDR3 has 15 amino acids. Germline assignment: CDR1 MNHNS and CDR2 SASEGT. The V end lost 1 base, the J end lost 4 bases, and 11 bases lay between the germline ends. The CDR3 DNA sequence: TGTGCCAGCAGTGAAGATTGGGGCAGAAAAAACATTCAGTACTTC. Amino acids: CASSEDWGRKNIQYF.

Concerning this clone: Other DNA variants within this sample encode the same CDR3. This chain uses TRBV5-1 with TRBJ2-3; 8 bases agree with TRBD1. The trim removed 2 bases at V and 1 base at J, leaving 3 bases unmatched. The CDR3 length is 15 residues. Looked up from germline, CDR1 is SGHRS and CDR2 is YFSETQ. The CDR3 DNA is TGCGCCAGCAGCTTAGGGACAGGACGCACAGATACGCAGTATTTT. Its protein is CASSLGTGRTDTQYF.

The chain combines TRBV6-5 with TRBJ1-2; 8 nucleotides match TRBD1. The germline gives CDR1 MNHEY, CDR2 SVGAGI. The ends lost 6 bases at V and 7 bases at J; junction bases unmatched: 10. The CDR3 contains 14 residues. CDR3 sequence (DNA): TGTGCCAGCAGGGAAAACCAGGGGGCCGGTGGCTACACCTTC. It yields the protein CASRENQGAGGYTF.